The rows below give T cell receptor beta chains drawn from one sample of a study of cytomegalovirus exposure and HLA in healthy donors. The data were produced by immunoSEQ multiplex PCR, yet TCRdb's version contains in-frame clones alone and is incomplete. In the table there are about 120,000 clones, approximately 8% of which are singletons. Sequencing input: PBMCs. These receptors all stem from a woman aged 40 to 50 in good health and CMV-seropositive. Each CDR3 is given with its conserved first and last residue. D genes are given only for firm matches. Size tells how often a clone was seen (once, few, many) or the class of an expanded clone, and some rows leave it out.

j_call | v_call | clone_size | d_call | cdr3_length | cdr3_nt | cdr3_aa
TRBJ2-7 | TRBV29-1 | few | TRBD2 | 14 | TGCAGCGCCCTAAGCGGGGACGGGGCCTACGAGCAGTACTTC | CSALSGDGAYEQYF
TRBJ1-6 | TRBV6-5 | . | TRBD1 | 15 | TGTGCCAGCAGACCTGACAGGGAATATAATTCACCCCTCCACTTT | CASRPDREYNSPLHF
TRBJ1-2 | TRBV18 | few | TRBD1 | 15 | TGTGCCAGCTCACCAAACGGGGACAGGGGCTATGGCTACACCTTC | CASSPNGDRGYGYTF
TRBJ2-2 | TRBV5-1 | . | . | 13 | TGCGCCAGCAGCTTGACGGACACCGGGGAGCTGTTTTTT | CASSLTDTGELFF
TRBJ2-1 | TRBV27 | . | . | 14 | TGTGCCAGCTCTAAACTAGCTGCCTCTCATGAGCAGTTCTTC | CASSKLAASHEQFF
TRBJ1-6 | TRBV4-2 | few | . | 16 | TGTGCCAGCAGCCGAGGGCAAGCCACTTATAATTCACCCCTCCACTTT | CASSRGQATYNSPLHF
TRBJ1-5 | TRBV4-2 | few | . | 15 | TGTGCCAGCAGCCAAGATCAAGGAGGCCATCAGCCCCAGCATTTT | CASSQDQGGHQPQHF
TRBJ1-1 | TRBV4-2 | . | TRBD1 | 16 | TGTGCCAGCAGCCATCCGACAGGGGGTCGGGGCACTGAAGCTTTCTTT | CASSHPTGGRGTEAFF
TRBJ2-3 | TRBV4-1 | . | . | 16 | TGCGCCAGCAGCCAAGATCCAGCGGATAGCACAGATACGCAGTATTTT | CASSQDPADSTDTQYF
TRBJ1-2 | TRBV4-1 | . | . | 15 | TGCGCCAGCAGCCAAGATACAGGGTCGTACTATGGCTACACCTTC | CASSQDTGSYYGYTF
TRBJ2-3 | TRBV4-1 | . | . | 16 | TGCGCCAGCAGCCAAGATGATCAGCGGGGCACAGATACGCAGTATTTT | CASSQDDQRGTDTQYF
TRBJ2-7 | TRBV2 | . | . | 13 | TGTGCCAGCAAGATACCACAGGAGTACGAGCAGTACTTC | CASKIPQEYEQYF
TRBJ2-7 | TRBV11-2 | few | TRBD2 | 15 | TGTGCCAGCAGCCCAACAACCGGGACTAGCTACGAGCAGTACTTC | CASSPTTGTSYEQYF
TRBJ1-1 | TRBV28 | few | . | 15 | TGTGCCAGCAGTTTAGCGGCCCCTCGGAACACTGAAGCTTTCTTT | CASSLAAPRNTEAFF
TRBJ1-2 | TRBV7-2 | few | TRBD1 | 14 | TGTGCCAGCAGCTCACTGGACAGGGTGGATGGCTACACCTTC | CASSSLDRVDGYTF
TRBJ2-3 | TRBV18 | few | TRBD1 | 18 | TGTGCCAGCTCACCTCCCTTTTCCGGGACAGCATTCACAGATACGCAGTATTTT | CASSPPFSGTAFTDTQYF
TRBJ2-5 | TRBV5-1 | . | . | 13 | TGCGCCAGCAGCTTTGGCAGGGCCGAGACCCAGTACTTC | CASSFGRAETQYF
TRBJ2-1 | TRBV4-1 | . | TRBD1 | 15 | TGCGCCAGCAGCTCACCCGGGACAGGGGAAAATGAGCAGTTCTTC | CASSSPGTGENEQFF
TRBJ2-6 | TRBV6-6 | . | . | 16 | TGTGCCAGCAGTTACATGGGGGCGCCTGGGGCCAACGTCCTGACTTTC | CASSYMGAPGANVLTF
TRBJ1-2 | TRBV6-5 | . | . | 12 | TGTGCCAGCAGTTACCCGCGGGGAGGCTACACCTTC | CASSYPRGGYTF
TRBJ2-5 | TRBV7-9 | . | TRBD1 | 13 | TGTGCCAGCAGCCAAAGCAGGGGGAAGGGCCAGTACTTC | CASSQSRGKGQYF
TRBJ1-2 | TRBV2 | . | . | 15 | TGTGCCAGCAGGTCAGGGATCTCCCCCTCTCGTGGCTACACCTTC | CASRSGISPSRGYTF
TRBJ1-6 | TRBV11-2 | . | TRBD1 | 12 | TGTGCCAGCAGCTACAGGGGGTCACCCCTCCACTTT | CASSYRGSPLHF
TRBJ2-7 | TRBV11-3 | . | TRBD1 | 13 | TGTGCCAGCAGCCTTGGGACAGCTGGCGAGCAGTACTTC | CASSLGTAGEQYF
TRBJ1-1 | TRBV13 | few | . | 15 | TGTGCCAGCAGCTTAGATCAGGGGATCGGGACTGAAGCTTTCTTT | CASSLDQGIGTEAFF
TRBJ1-5 | TRBV6-5 | . | . | 14 | TGTGCCAGCAGCCCCCGGGGGATCAATCAGCCCCAGCATTTT | CASSPRGINQPQHF
TRBJ2-3 | TRBV7-9 | few | . | 14 | TGTGCCAGCACGAGCGCGGGGGCCCATCATACGCAGTATTTT | CASTSAGAHHTQYF
TRBJ2-7 | TRBV13 | few | . | 13 | TGTGCCAGCAGGTCAAGTAGTTACTACGAGCAGTACTTC | CASRSSSYYEQYF
TRBJ1-3 | TRBV14 | . | . | 15 | TGTGCCAGCAGGGACTGGGGTGGCGCTGGAAACACCATATATTTT | CASRDWGGAGNTIYF
TRBJ1-2 | TRBV6-1 | . | . | 14 | TGTGCCAGCAGTGACGAGCTAAGGGGGTATGGCTACACCTTC | CASSDELRGYGYTF
TRBJ1-6 | TRBV6-1 | few | . | 13 | TGTGCCAGTACGTATGACAGATATTCACCCCTCCACTTT | CASTYDRYSPLHF
TRBJ1-4 | TRBV30 | few | TRBD1 | 14 | TGTGCCTGGAGTGTACAGGGGCCCGGAGAAAAACTGTTTTTT | CAWSVQGPGEKLFF
TRBJ2-1 | TRBV7-6 | . | . | 13 | TGTGCCAGCAGCTTAGCGAGGGAAAATGAGCAGTTCTTC | CASSLARENEQFF
TRBJ2-2 | TRBV7-9 | few | . | 13 | TGTGCCAGCAGCTTGTTAAACACCGGGGAGCTGTTTTTT | CASSLLNTGELFF
TRBJ2-5 | TRBV5-4 | few | . | 13 | TGTGCCAGCAGCCCCGGGTCGAAAGAGACCCAGTACTTC | CASSPGSKETQYF
TRBJ2-7 | TRBV7-9 | . | TRBD1 | 16 | TGTGCCAGCAGCGCCGTGACCGGGACAGGGTACTACGAGCAGTACTTC | CASSAVTGTGYYEQYF
TRBJ2-1 | TRBV23-1 | few | . | 16 | TGCGCCAGCAGTCAAGTTCTGGGTAGGGGCCCAAGTGAGCAGTTCTTC | CASSQVLGRGPSEQFF
TRBJ2-3 | TRBV5-4 | . | TRBD2 | 17 | TGTGCCAGCAGCTCAAGTACTAGCGGGGGGACCACAGATACGCAGTATTTT | CASSSSTSGGTTDTQYF
TRBJ1-1 | TRBV9 | few | TRBD1 | 15 | TGTGCCAGCAGCGTAGAGGGGGCGAGGGGCACTGAAGCTTTCTTT | CASSVEGARGTEAFF